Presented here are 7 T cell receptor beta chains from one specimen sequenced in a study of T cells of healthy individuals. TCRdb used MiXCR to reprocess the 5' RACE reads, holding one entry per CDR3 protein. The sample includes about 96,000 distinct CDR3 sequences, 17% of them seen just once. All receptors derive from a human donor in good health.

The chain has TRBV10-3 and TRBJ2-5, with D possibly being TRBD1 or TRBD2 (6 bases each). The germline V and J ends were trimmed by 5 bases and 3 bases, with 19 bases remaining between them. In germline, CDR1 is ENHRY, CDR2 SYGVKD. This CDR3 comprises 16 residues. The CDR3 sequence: CAISPHRDGGEETQYF. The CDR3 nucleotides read TGTGCCATCAGTCCCCACAGGGACGGGGGAGAAGAGACCCAGTACTTC.

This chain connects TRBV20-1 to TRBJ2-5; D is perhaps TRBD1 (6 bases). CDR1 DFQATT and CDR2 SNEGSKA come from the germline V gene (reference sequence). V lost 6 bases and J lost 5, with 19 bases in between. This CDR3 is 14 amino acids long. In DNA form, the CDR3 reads TGCAGTGCCCTGGTGACAGGCCGCCTGGAGACCCAGTACTTC. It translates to CSALVTGRLETQYF.

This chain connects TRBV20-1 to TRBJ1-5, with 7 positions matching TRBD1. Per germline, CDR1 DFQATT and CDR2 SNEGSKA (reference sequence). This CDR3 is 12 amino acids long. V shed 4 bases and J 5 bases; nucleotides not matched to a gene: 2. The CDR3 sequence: CSAIRGDQPQHF. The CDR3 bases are TGCAGTGCTATCAGGGGGGATCAGCCCCAGCATTTT.

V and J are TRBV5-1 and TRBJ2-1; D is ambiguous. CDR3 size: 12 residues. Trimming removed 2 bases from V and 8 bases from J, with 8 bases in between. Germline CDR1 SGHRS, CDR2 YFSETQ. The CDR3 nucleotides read TGCGCCAGCAGCTTAGATCCGGATGAGCAGTTCTTC. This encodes CASSLDPDEQFF.

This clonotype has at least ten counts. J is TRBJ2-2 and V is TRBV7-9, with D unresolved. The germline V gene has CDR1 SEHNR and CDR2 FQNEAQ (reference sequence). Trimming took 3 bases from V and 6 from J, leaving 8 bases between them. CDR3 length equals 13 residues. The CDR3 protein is CASSFYDSGELFF. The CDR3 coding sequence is TGTGCCAGCAGCTTTTACGATTCCGGGGAGCTGTTTTTT.

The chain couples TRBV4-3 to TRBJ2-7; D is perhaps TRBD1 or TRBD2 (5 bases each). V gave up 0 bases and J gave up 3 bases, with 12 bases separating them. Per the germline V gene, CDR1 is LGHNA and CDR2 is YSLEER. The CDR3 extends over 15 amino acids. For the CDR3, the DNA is TGCGCCAGCAGCCAAGATATGGGACCAAACTACGAGCAGTACTTC. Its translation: CASSQDMGPNYEQYF.

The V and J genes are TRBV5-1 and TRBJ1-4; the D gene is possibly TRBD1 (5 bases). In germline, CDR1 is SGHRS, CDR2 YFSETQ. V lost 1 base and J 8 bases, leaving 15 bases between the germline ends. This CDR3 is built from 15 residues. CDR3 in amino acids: CASSLLNQGGEKLFF. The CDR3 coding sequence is TGCGCCAGCAGCTTGTTGAATCAGGGTGGGGAAAAACTGTTTTTT. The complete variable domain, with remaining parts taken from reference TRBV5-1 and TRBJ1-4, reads KAGVTQTPRYLIKTRGQQVTLSCSPISGHRSVSWYQQTPGQGLQFLFEYFSETQRNKGNFPGRFSGRQFSNSRSEMNVSTLELGDSALYLCASSLLNQGGEKLFFGSGTQLSVL.